This T cell receptor (beta chain) was sequenced during a study of a mutant IDH1 vaccine in newly diagnosed glioma. Study-wide background: Vaccination of patients was performed eight times, in weeks 1, 3, 5, 7, 11, 15, 19 and 23.

A word on this clone: Its antigen is unknown.

Profiling relied on immunoSEQ multiplex PCR, and the TCRdb table lists in-frame clones only, not all of them. The sample contains roughly 60,000 clones, roughly 84% of which appear only once. V lost 0 bases to trimming and J lost 4 bases, with 10 bases between them. There are 14 residues in the CDR3. CDR1 is SGHDT, CDR2 YYEEEE, per germline. Time point noted: week 23, last vaccination. The investigators gave 300 ug of mutant IDH1 20-mer peptide in each vaccine dose, together with topical imiquimod. New astrocytomas of WHO grade 3 or 4 that were IDH1-mutant and ATRX-lost were found in the donors. Sequencing used PBMCs, obtained from a glioma patient whose treatment included an IDH1 peptide vaccine. The V gene is TRBV5-6, the J gene TRBJ1-2; D gene ambiguous. The clonotype originates from a man aged 25 to 40 with glioma. Written as DNA, the CDR3 is TGTGCCAGCAGCTTGGATCGGTTAGGCTATGGCTACACCTTC. Translated: CASSLDRLGYGYTF.